The source of this TCR beta chain is a study of cytotoxic CD8 clonotypes in ibrutinib-treated CLL. Comment on this clone: What it binds is unknown.

Per the germline V gene, CDR1 is WNHNN and CDR2 is SYGVQD (reference sequence). CDR3 length: 13 amino acids. V gave up 5 bases and J gave up 11 bases; unmatched junction bases: 11. Data came from immunoSEQ multiplex PCR; TCRdb stores just in-frame clones and leaves some out. The sample consists of 140,000 or so clones, about 80% of them appearing once. Whole-study results and caveats: Samples were collected at differing times from sustained-remission and progressing patients. Measured clonality at baseline was greater than in age-matched healthy donors and tracked with circulating CD8+ T-cell counts. Public clonotypes occurred uncommonly; on treatment, they contracted or remained stable.

As input for TCR beta libraries, about 2 micrograms of genomic DNA came from cryopreserved PBMCs. This chain uses TRBV10-1 with TRBJ1-1; 7 nucleotides match TRBD1. The sample in question was PBMCs, obtained after 12 months of ibrutinib treatment. This clonotype was sampled from a human donor with chronic lymphocytic leukemia. The CDR3 spells CASSPRTGDKAFF. The CDR3 bases are TGCGCCAGCAGTCCACGAACAGGGGATAAGGCTTTCTTT.